This record covers a single T cell receptor (beta chain). What it recognizes is unknown. PCR was run on genomic DNA. Multiplex PCR with 30 forward and 13 reverse primers amplified the TCR beta CDR3. TCRdb re-called the multiplex PCR reads with MiXCR, one entry per CDR3 protein. The table lists a few hundred thousand distinct CDR3 sequences, 47% of them singletons, with 12% to 15% in the top ten. The V gene lost 2 bases and the J gene lost 6 bases, with 3 bases spanning the gap. Looked up from germline, CDR1 is DFQATT and CDR2 is SNEGSKA (reference sequence). The CDR3 is 10 residues long. This record belongs to a study of type 1 and type 2 diabetes patients. Overall study results and limits: Both CD4+ and CD8+ type 2 diabetes repertoires showed significantly higher diversity than type 1. Type 2 diabetes patients had few highly-expanded CD4+ clones, median one.

The rearrangement joins TRBV20-1 to TRBJ2-3, with D unresolved. The sequence was collected from a young man with type 2 diabetes. The sequenced sample was peripheral blood mononuclear cells (PBMCs). The CDR3 protein is CSARHDTQYF. The CDR3 DNA is TGCAGTGCTAGACACGATACGCAGTATTTT.